What follows are 3 T cell receptor beta chains derived from one specimen sequenced in a study of T-cell reconstitution after alpha-beta-depleted transplantation in children. The library targeted TCRbeta and was prepared with unique molecular identifiers. TCRdb recomputed calls from the PCR reads with MiXCR, one row per CDR3 protein. Of about 270,000 distinct CDR3 sequences listed, 9.9% are singletons. Sequences were derived from PBMCs from the stem cell graft donor, sampled from the stem cell graft. All receptors come from a human donor who donated a stem cell graft to a child with SCID.

This clonotype was recorded at least ten times. The V and J genes are TRBV14 and TRBJ1-2; D is possibly TRBD1 (6 bases). Trimming removed 1 base at V and 4 bases at J, with 10 bases between. The CDR3 totals 14 residues. The germline V gene has CDR1 SGHDN and CDR2 FVKESK. CDR3 region: CASSQVGGLYGYTF. CDR3 DNA sequence: TGTGCCAGCAGCCAAGTGGGGGGCCTCTATGGCTACACCTTC.

V gene TRBV12-3 or TRBV12-4 combines with J gene TRBJ2-1, with D possibly matching TRBD2 (7 bases). The CDR3 runs 14 residues. V was trimmed by 4 bases and J by 7 bases, leaving 14 bases between them. CDR3 DNA: TGTGCCAGCAGTTATGGTGGGGGGGCGAATGAGCAGTTCTTC. This sequence encodes CASSYGGGANEQFF.

In DNA form, the CDR3 reads TGTGCCAGCAGTAGAATTCTCGGGGACTATGGCTACACCTTC. Encoded protein: CASSRILGDYGYTF. The chain has TRBV12-3 or TRBV12-4 and TRBJ1-2; D is undetermined. V was cut by 5 bases and J by 3 bases, with 13 bases left in between. The CDR3 sequence is 14 residues long.